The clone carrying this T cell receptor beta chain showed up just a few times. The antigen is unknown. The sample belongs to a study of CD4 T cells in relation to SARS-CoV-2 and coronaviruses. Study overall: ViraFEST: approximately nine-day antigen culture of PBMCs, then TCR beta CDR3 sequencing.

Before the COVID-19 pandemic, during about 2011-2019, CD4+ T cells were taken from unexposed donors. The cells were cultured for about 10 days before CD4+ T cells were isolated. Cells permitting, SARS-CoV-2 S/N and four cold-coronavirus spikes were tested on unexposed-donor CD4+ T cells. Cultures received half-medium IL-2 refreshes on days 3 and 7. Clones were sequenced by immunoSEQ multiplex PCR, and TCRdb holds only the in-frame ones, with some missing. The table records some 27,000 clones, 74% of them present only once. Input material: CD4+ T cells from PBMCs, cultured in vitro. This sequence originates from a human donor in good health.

The CDR3 bases are TGTGCCACCAGCAGAGATAAGGGGGCGGACGGCTACACCTTC. It codes for CATSRDKGADGYTF. This chain joins TRBV15 and TRBJ1-2; 7 bases are shared with TRBD1. This CDR3 has 14 residues. Germline V CDR1 and CDR2: LNHNV, YYDKDF (reference sequence). V lost 0 bases, J lost 8 bases, and 6 bases stayed unmatched.